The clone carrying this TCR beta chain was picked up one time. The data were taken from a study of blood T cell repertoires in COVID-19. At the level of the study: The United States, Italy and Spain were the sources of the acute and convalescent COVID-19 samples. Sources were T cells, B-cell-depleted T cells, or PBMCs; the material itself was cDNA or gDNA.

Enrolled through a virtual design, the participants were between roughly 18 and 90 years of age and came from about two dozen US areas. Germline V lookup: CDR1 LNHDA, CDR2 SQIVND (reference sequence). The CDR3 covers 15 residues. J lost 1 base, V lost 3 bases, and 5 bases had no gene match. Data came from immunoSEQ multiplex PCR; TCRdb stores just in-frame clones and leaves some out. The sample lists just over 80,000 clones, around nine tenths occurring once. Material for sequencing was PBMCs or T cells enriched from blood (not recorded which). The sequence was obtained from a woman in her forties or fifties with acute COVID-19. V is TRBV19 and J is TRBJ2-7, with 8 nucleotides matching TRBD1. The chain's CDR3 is CASSIPGTGSYEQYF. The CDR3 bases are TGTGCCAGTAGTATTCCTGGGACAGGTTCCTACGAGCAGTACTTC.